This entry is about one T cell receptor (beta chain). Its antigen is still unknown. Terminally differentiated effector memory CD45RA+ cells were excluded from the naive CD8 cells, which were CD45RO-negative and positively selected for CCR7. The assay was immunoSEQ multiplex PCR, and TCRdb's table has in-frame clones only and misses some. The profile shows under 600,000 clones, roughly 98% of them singletons. This sample is drawn from a study of shared clonotypes between healthy human individuals. General observations from the study: Naive subsets generally had larger estimated richness than memory subsets. Rarefaction curves obtained for sorted subsets showed sequencing incomplete despite large depth.

Germline CDR1 reads SQVTM; CDR2 reads ANQGSEA. Trimming shortened V by 4 bases and J by 9 bases, and 16 bases separated the two germline ends. CDR3 length equals 13 residues. This chain connects TRBV29-1 to TRBJ2-1; possibly TRBD2 for D (6 bases). The sample comprised naive CD8+ T cells sorted from blood. The sequence came from a man aged 30 to 45 in good health. CDR3 sequence: CSVGGTGVSEQFF. The DNA for the CDR3 is TGCAGCGTTGGAGGGACGGGGGTGAGTGAGCAGTTCTTC.